This entry concerns a single T cell receptor (beta chain). There is no known antigen for this receptor. No much larger clonotype is one base removed from it; base qualities were not supplied. Another Seattle source contributed samples from volunteer blood donors who had recovered from COVID-19. Whole blood was collected in K2EDTA tubes by collaborating institutions according to the institutions' own protocols. For TCRbeta analysis, collaborators shipped samples in one of three forms: frozen whole blood, isolated PBMCs, or DNA extracted from either of those sample types. From the cysteine through the phenylalanine, the CDR3 covers 16 amino acids. Here the CDR3 DNA is all that survives: 48 bases in frame from base 1. This specimen comes from a study of blood T cell repertoires in COVID-19 (TCRdb year 2020). Background on the whole study: Collaborator samples came from the United States, Italy and Spain and covered acute and convalescent phases of COVID-19. Samples came from the ongoing ImmuneRACE study (first 160 participants) plus 1,254 subjects from 6 global collaborators. The dataset comprised deeply sampled blood TCRbeta repertoires from subjects exposed to, actively infected with, or recovered from COVID-19. The prospective study material was composed of cDNA or gDNA derived from T cells, B-cell-depleted T cells, or PBMCs. Nearly every sample came with metadata listing a de-identified subject ID, COVID-19 status, age in years and sex. HLA class I and class II types, where available, came from metadata supplied by the sample provider rather than from assay-based typing. A freely available public database, intended as a resource for researchers studying the immune response to SARS-CoV-2, is where the repertoires were released.

Results the study describes overall, beyond this receptor: How much clinical and demographic metadata was included differed by source and by participant, and the metadata was provided uncurated.

TCRbeta CDR3 regions were amplified from genomic DNA by means of the immunoSEQ Assay, a bias-controlled multiplex PCR. Turning to the authors' computational methods: The number of nucleated cells in each sample was estimated from the amplification of reference gene primers within the assay. To quantify the absolute abundance of each unique TCRbeta CDR3 rearrangement, sequence reads were collapsed and filtered. For each sample, productive Simpson clonality was calculated by taking the square root of Simpson's diversity index across productive rearrangements. TCRdb provides this immuneACCESS table in a form limited to in-frame rearrangements. Some clones are lacking; in checked studies, under half of them reflect an unresolved V gene, and why the rest are absent is not known. V and J calls and clone size follow that table, whereas D and trimming were derived from the DNA. Recorded for this sample are fewer than 300,000 clones; about 87% of them occurred a single time. The top ten clones comprise under 4.5% of the sample.

This clonotype was obtained from a man in his 60s who had recovered from COVID-19. The rearrangement joined TRBV21-1 to TRBJ2-2; the tabulated D call, TRBD1, remains unverified against the DNA. TRBV21-1 represents a pseudogene. Sequencing used peripheral blood. The CDR3 is CASSKAPGQGTGELFF. The base sequence is TGTGCCAGCAGCAAAGCGCCGGGACAGGGGACCGGGGAGCTGTTTTTT.